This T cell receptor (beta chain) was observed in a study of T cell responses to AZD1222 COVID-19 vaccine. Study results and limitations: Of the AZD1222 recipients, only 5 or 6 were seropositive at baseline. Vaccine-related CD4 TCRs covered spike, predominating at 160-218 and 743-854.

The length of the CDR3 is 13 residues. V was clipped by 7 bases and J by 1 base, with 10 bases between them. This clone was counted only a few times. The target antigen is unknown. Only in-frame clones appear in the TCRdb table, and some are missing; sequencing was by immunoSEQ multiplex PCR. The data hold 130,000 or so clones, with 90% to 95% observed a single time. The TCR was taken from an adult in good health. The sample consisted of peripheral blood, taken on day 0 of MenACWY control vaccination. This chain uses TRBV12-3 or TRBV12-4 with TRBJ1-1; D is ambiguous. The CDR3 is CASTPGRNTEAFF. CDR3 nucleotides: TGTGCCAGCACCCCCGGGCGGAACACTGAAGCTTTCTTT.